These 22 T cell receptor beta chains share one sample of origin, sequenced in a study of T-cell reconstitution after alpha-beta-depleted transplantation in children. Unique molecular identifiers were incorporated when the TCRbeta library was constructed. TCRdb called the PCR reads again in MiXCR, with one record for every CDR3 protein. The sample lists around 190,000 distinct CDR3 sequences, under 8.5% occurring once. This specimen was PBMCs, taken before TCRalphabeta/CD19-depleted stem cell transplant. The receptors were gathered from a boy under 10 years old with acute lymphoblastic leukemia, due to receive a stem cell transplant.

This clonotype showed up many times. The CDR3 DNA reads TGTGCCAGCAGCCCCAGCGGCCAAGATACGCAGTATTTT. This encodes CASSPSGQDTQYF. This chain uses TRBV3-1 with TRBJ2-3; D possibly corresponds to TRBD2 (5 bases). Trimming stripped 4 bases from V and 5 bases from J, with 10 bases between. From germline, CDR1 is LGHDT and CDR2 YNNKEL (reference sequence). The CDR3 length is 13 residues.

The chain links TRBV11-2 to TRBJ2-7; D assignment may be TRBD1 or TRBD2 (5 bases each). Germline V CDR1 and CDR2: SGHAT, FQNNGV. V lost 5 bases and J lost 2, with 16 bases in between. The CDR3 loop spans 15 amino acids. CDR3 sequence reads: CASSQWDPRPYEQYF. CDR3 DNA: TGTGCCAGCAGCCAATGGGACCCGCGACCCTACGAGCAGTACTTC.

This chain connects TRBV6-2 or TRBV6-3 to TRBJ2-7; the D gene is possibly TRBD2 (5 bases). The germline V gene has CDR1 MNHEY and CDR2 SVGEGT. The CDR3 has 13 residues. V dropped 4 bases and J dropped 3 bases, with 10 bases sitting between them. CDR3 in DNA: TGTGCCAGCAGTTTTCCGGGGTTCTACGAGCAGTACTTC. It encodes CASSFPGFYEQYF.

This clonotype was detected many times. The chain links TRBV14 to TRBJ2-6, with D tentatively TRBD1 (6 bases). The CDR3 covers 16 residues. Per the germline V gene, CDR1 is SGHDN and CDR2 is FVKESK. V was clipped by 4 bases and J by 1 base, with 11 bases between them. CDR3 bases: TGTGCCAGCAGCCGTCAACAGGGTTCTGGGGCCAACGTCCTGACTTTC. Encoded protein: CASSRQQGSGANVLTF.

This clonotype was recorded many times. The gene calls are TRBV7-2 and TRBJ2-5; the D is unclear. Germline CDR1 SGHTA, CDR2 FQGNSA. Deletions cut 5 bases from V and 8 bases from J, with 15 bases between. This CDR3 is built from 13 residues. CDR3 nucleotide sequence: TGTGCCAGCAGCCAATCAGTCAAGAGCACCCAGTACTTC. Amino acid sequence: CASSQSVKSTQYF.

The chain combines TRBV28 with TRBJ1-6; D ambiguous. This CDR3 comprises 14 residues. Deletions cut 6 bases from V and 7 bases from J, with 13 bases between. CDR1 is MDHEN, CDR2 SYDVKM, per germline. The CDR3 DNA reads as TGTGCCAGCAGGGGCGGACGGGTAAATTCACCCCTCCACTTT. Translating it yields CASRGGRVNSPLHF.

This clonotype came up many times. V usage is TRBV6-5 and J usage is TRBJ2-5, with 15 bases aligning to TRBD2. In germline, CDR1 is MNHEY, CDR2 SVGAGI. The V gene end was trimmed by 0 bases and the J gene end by 4 bases; junction bases not matched to a gene: 6. The length of the CDR3 is 18 residues. CDR3: CASSYSGTSGGLGETQYF. CDR3 DNA: TGTGCCAGCAGTTACTCCGGGACTAGCGGGGGGTTGGGAGAGACCCAGTACTTC.

This clonotype was detected many times. CDR3 nucleotide sequence: TGCAGTGCTAGAGGTGTTATGACCGGGCAGATCCAAGAGACCCAGTACTTC. Translation gives CSARGVMTGQIQETQYF. This chain joins TRBV20-1 and TRBJ2-5; unclear D gene. Germline-derived CDR1 and CDR2 are DFQATT and SNEGSKA (reference sequence). V lost 1 base, J lost 1 base, and 19 bases lay in between. The CDR3 covers 17 residues.

This clonotype was counted many times. The V call is TRBV5-1, the J call TRBJ2-7, with 7 bases that match TRBD2. Per the germline V gene, CDR1 is SGHRS and CDR2 is YFSETQ. There are 17 residues in the CDR3. V gave up 0 bases and J gave up 2 bases; unmatched junction bases: 11. In nucleotides, the CDR3 is TGCGCCAGCAGCTTGGAGATGACCACGGGACTACCCTACGAGCAGTACTTC. It yields the protein CASSLEMTTGLPYEQYF.

This clonotype was recorded at least ten times. The chain employs TRBV29-1 and TRBJ2-5; TRBD1 might be the D (5 bases). The CDR3 is 14 residues long. Trimming pared 6 bases from V and 5 bases from J, leaving 19 bases between. Germline loops: CDR1 SQVTM, CDR2 ANQGSEA. The chain's CDR3 is CSVDLGLGIETQYF. DNA for the CDR3: TGCAGCGTGGATTTGGGGCTGGGGATTGAGACCCAGTACTTC.

This clonotype was detected ten times or more. The V gene is TRBV28, the J gene TRBJ2-7; D remains ambiguous. From germline, CDR1 is MDHEN and CDR2 SYDVKM. The CDR3 has 12 residues. V was cut by 8 bases and J by 13 bases, with 21 bases left in between. This CDR3 is CASCPPGPLQYF. CDR3 DNA sequence: TGTGCCAGCTGCCCCCCGGGCCCCTTGCAATACTTC.

The chain combines TRBV28 with TRBJ2-7; 8 nucleotides line up with TRBD1. Trimming cost V 2 bases and J 5 bases; bases outside gene matches: 8. Germline V gene data show CDR1 as MDHEN and CDR2 as SYDVKM. The CDR3 is 15 residues long. The CDR3 coding sequence is TGTGCCAGCAGTTTAGATCAGGGGGCAACTGACGAGCAGTACTTC. It specifies CASSLDQGATDEQYF.

This clonotype came up many times. The V call is TRBV5-1, the J call TRBJ2-1; 7 nucleotides line up with TRBD1. The V segment lost 4 bases and the J segment 15 bases; nucleotides outside the gene matches: 13. Germline V gives CDR1 SGHRS, CDR2 YFSETQ. The length of the CDR3 is 13 residues. DNA for the CDR3: TGCGCCAGCAGCGCGGGCTTCGACAGGGTATGGTTCTTC. Translation: CASSAGFDRVWFF.

This clonotype showed up just once. A read error may explain this, as a much larger clone is one base away. The genes are TRBV29-1 and TRBJ2-5, with D tentatively TRBD2 (6 bases). The germline V and J ends were trimmed by 4 bases and 7 bases, with 19 bases remaining between them. The CDR3 is made up of 14 amino acids. Germline V CDR1 and CDR2: SQVTM, ANQGSEA. As DNA, the CDR3 is TGCAGCGTTGGCCGACTAGGTGGTTTCGGGACCCAGTACTTC. Protein: CSVGRLGGFGTQYF.

This clonotype appeared a few times. The chain is built from TRBV7-2 and TRBJ2-7; possible D gene TRBD2, 6 bases. The length of the CDR3 is 13 residues. Trimming removed 5 bases from V and 3 bases from J, with 11 bases in between. Per the germline V gene, CDR1 is SGHTA and CDR2 is FQGNSA. CDR3 DNA: TGTGCCAGCAGCCCTCGGGAGTTCTACGAGCAGTACTTC. Its translation is CASSPREFYEQYF.

In DNA form, the CDR3 reads TGTGCCAGCAGTTTTCTGAGACAGGGGGCCCCCCACGAGCAGTACTTC. Its translation: CASSFLRQGAPHEQYF. The chain joins TRBV27 to TRBJ2-7; 10 positions match TRBD1. CDR1 is MNHEY, CDR2 SMNVEV, per germline (reference sequence). The CDR3 totals 16 residues. With 3 bases clipped from V and 5 bases from J, the junction kept 10 bases outside the gene matches.

This clonotype has ten or more counts. The chain couples TRBV2 to TRBJ2-1; D remains unclear. The CDR3 covers 14 residues. V was trimmed by 2 bases and J by 2 bases, leaving 7 bases between them. Germline V gene sequence: CDR1 SNHLY, CDR2 FYNNEI. The DNA for the CDR3 is TGTGCCAGCAGTGAATGGGGTACCTACAATGAGCAGTTCTTC. It is translated as CASSEWGTYNEQFF.

Many counts were recorded for this clonotype. The V call is TRBV12-3 or TRBV12-4, the J call TRBJ2-2; D ambiguous. This CDR3 has 13 residues. V shed 2 bases and J shed 3 bases, with 4 bases lying between them. DNA for the CDR3: TGTGCCAGCAGTTTATATCACACCGGGGAGCTGTTTTTT. Protein product: CASSLYHTGELFF.

This clonotype appeared many times. The chain uses TRBV28 and TRBJ2-6; D gene unclear. There are 17 residues in the CDR3. Trimming took off 2 bases at V and 2 bases at J, with 13 bases between the two ends. The germline gives CDR1 MDHEN, CDR2 SYDVKM. CDR3 in DNA: TGTGCCAGCAGTTTACCCCTTTGGACCCCTGGGGCCAACGTCCTGACTTTC. This gives the protein CASSLPLWTPGANVLTF.

This clonotype was detected ten times or more. This chain links TRBV7-2 with TRBJ2-1; 8 nucleotides agree with TRBD2. Germline lookup yields CDR1 SGHTA and CDR2 FQGNSA. Trimming took 6 bases from V and 7 from J; bases not matched to a gene: 11. The CDR3 runs 15 residues. CDR3 coding DNA: TGTGCCAGCAGGCCGGGACTAGAGATTTCGAATGAGCAGTTCTTC. Protein sequence: CASRPGLEISNEQFF.

In its sample, this clonotype was seen a few times. CDR3 coding DNA: TGTGCCAGCAGCCGGATGCAAAGCGGGAGGGCCTACGAGCAGTACTTC. Translating it yields CASSRMQSGRAYEQYF. The rearrangement uses TRBV28 and TRBJ2-7; TRBD2 agrees at 10 bases. Germline lookup yields CDR1 MDHEN and CDR2 SYDVKM. With 6 bases clipped from V and 2 bases from J, the junction kept 10 bases outside the gene matches. The CDR3 covers 16 residues.

The V call is TRBV3-1, the J call TRBJ1-1; the D is unclear. The CDR3 runs 12 residues. V lost 5 bases, J lost 4 bases, and 8 bases lay in between. Germline V gene sequence: CDR1 LGHDT, CDR2 YNNKEL (reference sequence). The DNA for the CDR3 is TGTGCCAGCAGCTTGGCAAGCACTGAAGCTTTCTTT. This gives the protein CASSLASTEAFF.